The 19 T cell receptor beta chains given below trace back to one sample, sequenced in a study of regulatory T cells in long-lasting Graves disease. Investigators prepared the TCR beta libraries by applying iRepertoire HTBI primers and Arm-PCR of CDR3 regions. TCRdb recomputed calls from the multiplex PCR reads with MiXCR, one row per CDR3 protein. The repertoire holds 580,000 or so distinct CDR3 sequences, with more than 15% as singletons. Regarding time point: newly diagnosed GD, antithyroid drugs for less than 3 months. Scientists built the TCR library using RNA that was extracted from PBMCs. These same records also appear under a second study, on T cells in Graves' hyperthyroidism and ophthalmopathy.

Material: peripheral blood mononuclear cells (PBMCs), obtained at new diagnosis, from a patient treated with antithyroid drugs. These receptors were collected from a man aged 18 to 29 with Graves disease.

This clonotype occurred a few times. This chain joins TRBV27 and TRBJ2-7, with TRBD2 matching over 11 bases. Looked up from germline, CDR1 is MNHEY and CDR2 is SMNVEV (reference sequence). There are 16 residues in the CDR3. V was pared by 6 bases and J by 1 base, with 8 bases of the junction left unmatched. The DNA for the CDR3 is TGTGCCAGCAGGGGACTAGCGGAAGCGGGATCCTACGAGCAGTACTTC. It encodes CASRGLAEAGSYEQYF.

V usage is TRBV30 and J usage is TRBJ2-3, with TRBD2 as a possible D gene (5 bases). V lost 3 bases and J 7 bases, leaving 14 bases between the germline ends. Germline CDR1 reads GTSNPN; CDR2 reads SVGIG (reference sequence). The CDR3 is 13 amino acids. The CDR3 nucleotides are TGTGCCTGGAGCGCGAGCGGTACTTATACGCAGTATTTT. This codes for CAWSASGTYTQYF.

This clonotype turned up a few times. The rearrangement joins TRBV27 to TRBJ2-1; D remains ambiguous. V lost 8 bases and J lost 0, with 8 bases in between. The CDR3 loop spans 13 amino acids. In germline, CDR1 is MNHEY, CDR2 SMNVEV (reference sequence). The chain's CDR3 is CASSPFSYNEQFF. The DNA of the CDR3 is TGTGCCAGCTCCCCCTTCTCCTACAATGAGCAGTTCTTC.

The table lists this clonotype with many counts. The chain joins TRBV12-3 or TRBV12-4 to TRBJ2-5; either TRBD1 or TRBD2 may supply D (5 bases each). Between the trimmed V and J ends, which lost 6 bases and 4 bases, there was a span of 12 bases. This CDR3 comprises 13 residues. CDR3 in DNA: TGTGCCAGCAGCACATGGGGGAGAGAGACCCAGTACTTC. It encodes CASSTWGRETQYF.

The table lists this clonotype with many counts. The rearrangement links TRBV7-2 to TRBJ2-7; D gene uncertain. CDR1 is SGHTA and CDR2 is FQGNSA in the germline V gene. V lost 1 base to trimming and J lost 2 bases, with 9 bases between them. There are 14 residues in the CDR3. The DNA of the CDR3 is TGTGCCAGCAGCTTAGGCCACGCCACCTACGAGCAGTACTTC. It translates to CASSLGHATYEQYF.

This clonotype was counted at least ten times. The CDR3 DNA reads TGTGCCAGCAGTTCCTACAGGGCCGGAGGAAACACCATATATTTT. Translation gives CASSSYRAGGNTIYF. The genes are TRBV28 and TRBJ1-3, with D maybe TRBD1 (6 bases). Trimming shortened V by 4 bases and J by 4 bases, and 14 bases separated the two germline ends. Germline-derived CDR1 and CDR2 are MDHEN and SYDVKM. There are 15 residues in the CDR3.

This chain uses TRBV12-3 or TRBV12-4 with TRBJ1-6; D not certain. CDR3 size: 12 residues. The germline V and J ends were trimmed by 5 bases and 10 bases, with 9 bases remaining between them. CDR3 sequence (DNA): TGTGCCAGCAGTCCCCCCCAATCACCCCTCCACTTT. It yields the protein CASSPPQSPLHF.

The V and J genes are TRBV6-2 or TRBV6-3 and TRBJ1-6, with 7 bases identical to TRBD1. V gave up 5 bases and J gave up 1 base; unmatched junction bases: 8. The CDR3 is 17 residues long. Germline-derived CDR1 and CDR2 are MNHEY and SVGEGT. CDR3 residues: CASSQGVYSSYNSPLHF. The CDR3 DNA follows: TGTGCCAGCAGTCAGGGGGTGTATAGTTCCTATAATTCACCCCTCCACTTT.

This clonotype was seen repeatedly, ten times or more. The V and J genes are TRBV9 and TRBJ1-1; maybe TRBD1 (5 bases). Trimming took 0 bases from V and 4 from J, leaving 10 bases between them. Looked up from germline, CDR1 is SGDLS and CDR2 is YYNGEE. This CDR3 has 14 residues. In nucleotides, the CDR3 is TGTGCCAGCAGCGTAGGCGGGGGAAGCACTGAAGCTTTCTTT. Translation: CASSVGGGSTEAFF.

This clonotype has at least ten counts. The V and J genes are TRBV20-1 and TRBJ2-7; TRBD2 aligns across 10 bases. CDR3 length equals 14 residues. With V trimmed by 5 bases and J by 3 bases, 7 bases remained unmatched. Germline V gene lookup returns CDR1 DFQATT and CDR2 SNEGSKA (reference sequence). The CDR3 protein is CSAGSSGRNYEQYF. The CDR3, as DNA: TGCAGTGCTGGCTCTAGCGGGAGAAACTACGAGCAGTACTTC.

A note on this clonotype: One end of the junction does not line up with germline, which may come from a read error. The chain links TRBV19 to TRBJ2-3; D uncertain. Germline lookup yields CDR1 LNHDA and CDR2 SQIVND (reference sequence). This CDR3 has 13 amino acids. CDR3 coding DNA: TGTGCCAGTAATATACTAAGCACAGATACGCAGTATTTT. This gives the protein CASNILSTDTQYF.

For this clonotype: One base away lies a much larger clone, so this may be a sequencing read error. This rearrangement joins TRBV27 to TRBJ1-5; D gene uncertain. The CDR3 runs 14 residues. With 2 bases removed from V and 12 bases from J, the gap between germline ends came to 17 bases. Germline V gives CDR1 MNHEY, CDR2 SMNVEV (reference sequence). As DNA, the CDR3 is TGTGCCAGCAGTTTAGTGGCCCCCTCGCCGCTCCAGCATTTT. Translation: CASSLVAPSPLQHF.

The chain combines TRBV7-9 with TRBJ1-6; perhaps TRBD1 as D (5 bases). This CDR3 has 14 amino acids. V was cut by 5 bases and J by 9 bases, with 14 bases left in between. Germline CDR1 and CDR2: SEHNR and FQNEAQ (reference sequence). The CDR3 sequence: CASSDRDYFSPLHF. CDR3 DNA sequence: TGTGCCAGCAGCGACCGGGACTATTTTTCACCCCTCCACTTT.

In this sample, this clonotype turned up many times. CDR3: CSASTSGRTYEQYF. As DNA, the CDR3 is TGCAGTGCTTCGACTAGCGGGAGGACCTACGAGCAGTACTTC. The genes are TRBV20-1 and TRBJ2-7; 13 positions match TRBD2. The CDR3 length is 14 residues. Germline-derived CDR1 and CDR2 are DFQATT and SNEGSKA (reference sequence). V was pared by 5 bases and J by 2 bases, with 3 bases of the junction left unmatched.

This chain connects TRBV3-1 to TRBJ2-6; D not certain. CDR1 and CDR2 from the germline V gene are LGHDT and YNNKEL (reference sequence). The CDR3 is made up of 16 amino acids. Trimming took off 3 bases at V and 0 bases at J, with 9 bases between the two ends. The CDR3 loop reads CASSQRAFSGANVLTF. CDR3 sequence (DNA): TGTGCCAGCAGCCAGCGTGCTTTCTCTGGGGCCAACGTCCTGACTTTC.

V usage is TRBV7-3 and J usage is TRBJ2-3; TRBD2 agrees at 9 bases. The germline gives CDR1 SGHTA, CDR2 FQGTGA. This CDR3 spans 20 amino acids. V lost 6 bases and J lost 2; bases outside the gene matches: 21. The CDR3 loop reads CASSYLNWREGRGATDTQYF. The CDR3 region has the DNA TGTGCCAGCAGTTACCTTAATTGGCGGGAGGGCCGAGGGGCCACAGATACGCAGTATTTT. The complete variable domain, with remaining parts taken from reference TRBV7-3 and TRBJ2-3, reads GAGVSQTPSNKVTEKGKYVELRCDPISGHTALYWYRQSLGQGPEFLIYFQGTGAADDSGLPNDRFFAVRPEGSVSTLKIQRTERGDSAVYLCASSYLNWREGRGATDTQYFGPGTRLTVL.

V usage is TRBV20-1 and J usage is TRBJ2-2; D may be TRBD1 (5 bases). The ends were cut back, 1 base at V and 6 bases at J, with 15 bases in the middle. Germline-derived CDR1 and CDR2 are DFQATT and SNEGSKA (reference sequence). The CDR3 has 15 amino acids. The CDR3 loop is CSARVQGSDAGELFF. DNA for the CDR3: TGCAGTGCTAGAGTTCAGGGAAGTGATGCCGGGGAGCTGTTTTTT.

The V and J genes are TRBV9 and TRBJ1-1; the D is unclear. Per germline, CDR1 SGDLS and CDR2 YYNGEE. Trimming took off 4 bases at V and 4 bases at J, with 14 bases between the two ends. The CDR3 consists of 14 residues. CDR3 protein: CASSPEGRGTEAFF. The CDR3 DNA reads TGTGCCAGCAGCCCTGAAGGGCGGGGCACTGAAGCTTTCTTT.

This clonotype was found many times. The chain couples TRBV27 to TRBJ2-7; 8 bases match TRBD2. This CDR3 is 16 amino acids long. CDR1 MNHEY and CDR2 SMNVEV come from the germline V gene (reference sequence). J gave up 2 bases and V 2 bases, and 8 bases lay outside the gene matches. CDR3 protein: CASSLRIAGGTYEQYF. The CDR3 DNA reads as TGTGCCAGCAGTTTACGTATCGCGGGAGGAACCTACGAGCAGTACTTC.